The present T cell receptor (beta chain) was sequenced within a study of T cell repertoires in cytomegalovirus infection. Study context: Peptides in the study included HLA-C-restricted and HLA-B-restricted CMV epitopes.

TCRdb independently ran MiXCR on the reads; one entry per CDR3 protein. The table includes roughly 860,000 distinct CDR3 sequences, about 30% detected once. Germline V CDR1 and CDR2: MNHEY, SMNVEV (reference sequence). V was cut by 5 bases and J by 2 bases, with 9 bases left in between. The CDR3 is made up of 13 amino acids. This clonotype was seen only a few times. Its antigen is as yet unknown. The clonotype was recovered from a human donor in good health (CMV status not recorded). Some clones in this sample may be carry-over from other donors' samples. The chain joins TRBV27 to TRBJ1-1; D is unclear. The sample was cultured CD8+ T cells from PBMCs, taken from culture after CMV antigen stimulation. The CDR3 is CASSVWLNTEAFF. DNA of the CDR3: TGTGCCAGCAGTGTGTGGTTAAACACTGAAGCTTTCTTT.